These 18 T cell receptor beta chains were sequenced from one sample in a study of cytomegalovirus exposure and HLA in healthy donors. With 60 Vbeta and 13 Jbeta primers, the PCR was carried out. Assay: immunoSEQ multiplex PCR; the TCRdb copy retains only in-frame clones and omits some. The sample includes 150,000 to 170,000 clones, more than 75% of them seen just once. The material sequenced was PBMCs. These TCRs come from a young man in good health and CMV-seropositive.

The chain is built from TRBV15 and TRBJ2-5; tentative D call: TRBD1 (6 bases). Germline loops: CDR1 LNHNV, CDR2 YYDKDF (reference sequence). This CDR3 has 16 residues. Between the trimmed V and J ends, which lost 4 bases and 3 bases, there was a span of 18 bases. CDR3 sequence (DNA): TGTGCCACCAGCAACTCCGGGACAAGGGTAAAAGAGACCCAGTACTTC. Its protein product is CATSNSGTRVKETQYF. Using reference TRBV15 and TRBJ2-5 for the parts outside the CDR3, the full variable domain is DAMVIQNPRYQVTQFGKPVTLSCSQTLNHNVMYWYQQKSSQAPKLLFHYYDKDFNNEADTPDNFQSRRPNTSFCFLDIRSPGLGDTAMYLCATSNSGTRVKETQYFGPGTRLLVL.

The rearrangement joins TRBV9 to TRBJ2-1; the D is unclear. V lost 0 bases and J lost 9, with 4 bases in between. CDR1 and CDR2 (germline): SGDLS, YYNGEE. The CDR3 is made up of 11 amino acids. For the CDR3, the DNA is TGTGCCAGCAGCGTAGACTTTGAGCAGTTCTTC. Its protein is CASSVDFEQFF.

This clone was recorded a few times. This CDR3 is also generated by other DNA sequences in the sample. This rearrangement joins TRBV10-3 to TRBJ2-1; 8 bases are a match to TRBD2. CDR3 size: 13 residues. Germline CDR1 reads ENHRY; CDR2 reads SYGVKD. V trimming: 6 bases; J trimming: 3 bases; junction bases outside the gene matches: 1. CDR3 amino acids: CAISSGSYNEQFF. DNA for the CDR3: TGTGCCATCAGCAGCGGGAGCTACAATGAGCAGTTCTTC.

The DNA of the CDR3 is TGTGCCAGCACCTTCTCGGAGACAGCCTACGAGCAGTACTTC. This codes for CASTFSETAYEQYF. The gene calls are TRBV5-8 and TRBJ2-7; D perhaps matches TRBD1 (5 bases). From germline, CDR1 is SGHTS and CDR2 YDEGEE. Trimming cost V 6 bases and J 2 bases, with 15 bases left between them. The CDR3 contains 14 residues.

The chain employs TRBV7-2 and TRBJ2-1; D is possibly TRBD1 (5 bases). The CDR3 has 14 amino acids. Per the germline V gene, CDR1 is SGHTA and CDR2 is FQGNSA. The V end lost 1 base, the J end lost 12 bases, and 16 bases lay between the germline ends. The CDR3 DNA is TGTGCCAGCAGCTTAGGGGGCCTAGAGCGCAGGCAGTTCTTC. Translation: CASSLGGLERRQFF. Variable domain in full (rest from reference TRBV7-2 and TRBJ2-1): GAGVSQSPSNKVTEKGKDVELRCDPISGHTALYWYRQSLGQGLEFLIYFQGNSAPDKSGLPSDRFSAERTGGSVSTLTIQRTQQEDSAVYLCASSLGGLERRQFFGPGTRLTVL.

V gene TRBV29-1 combines with J gene TRBJ1-2; 7 nucleotides align to TRBD1. CDR3 size: 13 residues. The germline gives CDR1 SQVTM, CDR2 ANQGSEA. V lost 7 bases to trimming and J lost 4 bases; unmatched junction nucleotides: 9. CDR3 sequence: CSATRQGAYGYTF. Written as DNA, the CDR3 is TGCAGCGCCACGCGACAGGGTGCCTATGGCTACACCTTC.

The chain carries TRBV19 and TRBJ2-3; the D is unclear. Germline lookup yields CDR1 LNHDA and CDR2 SQIVND (reference sequence). The CDR3 covers 13 residues. Trimming pared 6 bases from V and 2 bases from J, leaving 9 bases between. The CDR3 is CASSFFLTDTQYF. The CDR3 coding sequence is TGTGCCAGTAGCTTCTTTCTCACAGATACGCAGTATTTT.

The chain joins TRBV25-1 to TRBJ1-2; 7 bases are shared with TRBD1. V was pared by 3 bases and J by 8 bases, with 15 bases of the junction left unmatched. CDR3 length: 16 residues. CDR1 and CDR2 (germline): MGHDK, SYGVNS. CDR3 in amino acids: CASSELKPGQTRGYTF. CDR3 nucleotides: TGTGCCAGCAGTGAGCTGAAACCGGGACAGACTAGGGGCTACACCTTC.

The chain employs TRBV29-1 and TRBJ1-2; possibly TRBD1 for D (6 bases). Germline CDR1 and CDR2: SQVTM and ANQGSEA. This CDR3 has 13 amino acids. The ends were cut back, 4 bases at V and 4 bases at J, with 13 bases in the middle. The CDR3 reads CSVVRTALYGYTF. In DNA form, the CDR3 reads TGCAGCGTTGTCAGGACAGCTCTCTATGGCTACACCTTC. The full variable domain, with the rest looked up from reference TRBV29-1 and TRBJ1-2, is SAVISQKPSRDICQRGTSLTIQCQVDSQVTMMFWYRQQPGQSLTLIATANQGSEATYESGFVIDKFPISRPNLTFSTLTVSNMSPEDSSIYLCSVVRTALYGYTFGSGTRLTVV.

This clone was detected only once. The chain is built from TRBV19 and TRBJ1-5; 9 positions match TRBD1. Trimming at V came to 3 bases and at J to 1 base, leaving 1 base not matched to a gene. Germline CDR1 LNHDA, CDR2 SQIVND (reference sequence). The CDR3 loop spans 15 amino acids. The CDR3: CASSMGQGSNQPQHF. The CDR3 DNA reads TGTGCCAGTAGTATGGGACAGGGCAGCAATCAGCCCCAGCATTTT. The full variable domain, its missing parts supplied by reference TRBV19 and TRBJ1-5, is DGGITQSPKYLFRKEGQNVTLSCEQNLNHDAMYWYRQDPGQGLRLIYYSQIVNDFQKGDIAEGYSVSREKKESFPLTVTSAQKNPTAFYLCASSMGQGSNQPQHFGDGTRLSIL.

This clone was seen only a few times. V usage is TRBV7-2 and J usage is TRBJ2-7; 8 bases map to TRBD1. Germline-derived CDR1 and CDR2 are SGHTA and FQGNSA. The CDR3 has 18 residues. Trimming took 5 bases from V and 0 from J; bases not matched to a gene: 15. The CDR3 DNA follows: TGTGCCAGCAGCCTTAGGGGCGGTGGACAGGGACTCTCCTACGAGCAGTACTTC. It specifies CASSLRGGGQGLSYEQYF.

V is TRBV5-6 and J is TRBJ2-7, with TRBD1 as a possible D gene (6 bases). CDR1 and CDR2 from the germline V gene are SGHDT and YYEEEE. The CDR3 runs 14 residues. With 0 bases removed from V and 4 bases from J, the gap between germline ends came to 11 bases. The CDR3 DNA follows: TGTGCCAGCAGCTTGGATGGGACAATTTACGAGCAGTACTTC. Amino acid sequence: CASSLDGTIYEQYF. The full variable domain, in which reference TRBV5-6 and TRBJ2-7 provide the parts outside the CDR3, is DAGVTQSPTHLIKTRGQQVTLRCSPKSGHDTVSWYQQALGQGPQFIFQYYEEEERQRGNFPDRFSGHQFPNYSSELNVNALLLGDSALYLCASSLDGTIYEQYFGPGTRLTVT.

The rearrangement links TRBV28 to TRBJ2-7; 7 bases fit TRBD1. The junction had 10 bases not matched to a gene; V was cut back by 5 bases and J by 3 bases. This CDR3 has 15 amino acids. Germline CDR1 is MDHEN and CDR2 is SYDVKM. CDR3 coding DNA: TGTGCCAGCAGTACACTAGGACAGGTGAACTACGAGCAGTACTTC. It is translated as CASSTLGQVNYEQYF.

In this sample, this clone turned up once. The V call is TRBV18, the J call TRBJ2-7, with D tentatively TRBD1 (6 bases). Trimming cost V 3 bases and J 4 bases, with 10 bases left between them. Germline V lookup: CDR1 KGHSH, CDR2 LQKENI. This CDR3 is 13 amino acids long. The CDR3 sequence is CASSPPGEYEQYF. As DNA, the CDR3 is TGTGCCAGCTCACCTCCAGGGGAGTACGAGCAGTACTTC.

V usage is TRBV10-1 and J usage is TRBJ2-7, with TRBD2 matching over 13 bases. V shed 6 bases, J shed 4 bases, and the junction held 6 bases outside the gene matches. Per germline, CDR1 WNHNN and CDR2 SYGVQD (reference sequence). CDR3 length: 15 residues. This CDR3 is CASSGLAGVDYEQYF. CDR3 sequence (DNA): TGCGCCAGCAGCGGACTAGCGGGAGTTGATTACGAGCAGTACTTC.

The table lists this clone with a few counts. V usage is TRBV6-1 and J usage is TRBJ2-7, with TRBD1 matching 7 bases. This CDR3 is 15 amino acids long. The germline V gene has CDR1 MNHNS and CDR2 SASEGT. J was trimmed by 0 bases and V by 1 base; bases with no gene match: 3. Written as DNA, the CDR3 is TGTGCCAGCAGTGAAGGACAGGGAAGCTCCTACGAGCAGTACTTC. Encoded protein: CASSEGQGSSYEQYF.

This clone was counted a few times. The chain links TRBV5-1 to TRBJ2-7; 8 positions match TRBD1. CDR3 size: 13 residues. J lost 3 bases, V lost 4 bases, and 3 bases had no gene match. Germline V CDR1 and CDR2: SGHRS, YFSETQ. The CDR3: CASSLDRDYEQYF. The CDR3 DNA reads as TGCGCCAGCAGCCTGGACAGGGACTACGAGCAGTACTTC.

This clone has a handful of counts. The chain joins TRBV28 to TRBJ1-5; TRBD1 matches 9 bases. This CDR3 spans 16 amino acids. In germline, CDR1 is MDHEN, CDR2 SYDVKM. The ends lost 6 bases at V and 4 bases at J; junction bases unmatched: 10. The CDR3 is CASRGSGTGLNQPQHF. The CDR3 DNA follows: TGTGCCAGCAGGGGATCCGGGACAGGGCTGAATCAGCCCCAGCATTTT.